This passage covers 6 T cell receptor beta chains from one sample sequenced in a study of post-analysis software for immune sequencing data. Study conclusions and caveats: The study found TRBV5-6, TRBV5-1 and TRBV20-1 among a few TRBV segments more frequent in patients than controls.

cDNA libraries of TCR beta carried unique molecular identifiers. A single record per CDR3 protein comes from TCRdb applying MiXCR to the PCR reads. Of hundreds of thousands of distinct CDR3 sequences detected, 30% appear once; the ten largest clones hold approximately 0.55%. These receptors have no identified antigens. Sequencing was done on a sample of blood. These receptors all stem from a girl aged 10 to 17 with multiple sclerosis.

The rearrangement uses TRBV3-1 and TRBJ2-3; D gene uncertain. The CDR3 runs 12 residues. Germline CDR1 is LGHDT and CDR2 is YNNKEL (reference sequence). Trimming stripped 0 bases from V and 4 bases from J, with 2 bases between. The CDR3 reads CASSQEPDTQYF. The CDR3 DNA reads as TGTGCCAGCAGCCAAGAGCCAGATACGCAGTATTTT.

The gene calls are TRBV20-1 and TRBJ2-1; 16 nucleotides agree with TRBD2. The junction had 10 bases not matched to a gene; V was cut back by 6 bases and J by 5 bases. Germline V gene lookup returns CDR1 DFQATT and CDR2 SNEGSKA (reference sequence). The CDR3 extends over 17 amino acids. CDR3 region: CSATGLAGGPRDNEQFF. CDR3 in DNA: TGCAGTGCCACGGGACTAGCGGGAGGGCCGAGGGACAATGAGCAGTTCTTC.

The chain combines TRBV5-8 with TRBJ2-5; D may be TRBD2 (6 bases). The germline V gene encodes CDR1 SGHTS and CDR2 YDEGEE. The CDR3 consists of 15 residues. The V end was cut by 2 bases, the J end by 11 bases, with 22 bases between. CDR3 bases: TGTGCCAGCAGCTTTAGGGAAAATAAACCGGGGGAGCAGTACTTC. Its protein product is CASSFRENKPGEQYF.

The sample holds many counts of this clonotype. The V gene is TRBV6-6, the J gene TRBJ2-3; tentative D call: TRBD2 (5 bases). V was shortened by 7 bases and J by 8 bases, with 16 bases between the two germline ends. The CDR3 runs to 13 residues. CDR1 and CDR2 from the germline V gene are MNHNY and SVGAGI (reference sequence). The CDR3 spells CASTHVREATQYF. The CDR3 nucleotides are TGTGCCAGCACACACGTCCGGGAAGCTACGCAGTATTTT.

The chain has TRBV20-1 and TRBJ1-1; D is unresolved. This CDR3 region has 11 residues. The germline V gene encodes CDR1 DFQATT and CDR2 SNEGSKA (reference sequence). V was shortened by 4 bases and J by 6 bases, with 9 bases between the two germline ends. DNA of the CDR3: TGCAGTGCTACCCGGCAGGCTGAAGCTTTCTTT. The encoded protein is CSATRQAEAFF.

A remark on this clonotype: One junction end disagrees with the germline gene, perhaps due to a read error. V usage is TRBV4-3 and J usage is TRBJ1-2; D gene ambiguous. The CDR3 covers 15 residues. Germline values: CDR1 LGHNA, CDR2 YSLEER. In DNA, the CDR3 is TGCGCCAGCAGCCAAGATCTCGCTTCTGGCTATGACTACACCTTC. Amino acids: CASSQDLASGYDYTF.